The 20 T cell receptor beta chains reported below all come from one sample, sequenced in a study of technical replicates of blood from a few donors. Some clones are missing from TCRdb's copy, which holds only in-frame ones; the method was immunoSEQ multiplex PCR. The sample holds about 75,000 clones, around 97% seen once. The sequencing input was T cells isolated from PBMCs. These receptors were collected from a human donor in good health.

Remarks on this clone: Other DNA sequences from this sample encode an identical CDR3 as well. The J gene is TRBJ2-5, the V gene TRBV7-2; TRBD1 matches at 7 bases. Germline CDR1 SGHTA, CDR2 FQGNSA. V gave up 5 bases and J gave up 5 bases; unmatched junction bases: 5. The CDR3 loop spans 13 amino acids. DNA for the CDR3: TGTGCCAGCAGCCCGGACAGGCGGGAGACCCAGTACTTC. This gives the protein CASSPDRRETQYF.

The rearrangement uses TRBV28 and TRBJ2-3; 14 bases agree with TRBD2. This CDR3 is 15 amino acids long. V trimming: 6 bases; J trimming: 9 bases; junction bases outside the gene matches: 8. Germline values: CDR1 MDHEN, CDR2 SYDVKM. CDR3 in amino acids: CASSGTSGRLETQYF. In nucleotides, the CDR3 is TGTGCCAGCAGCGGGACTAGCGGGAGACTTGAGACGCAGTATTTT.

The chain recombines TRBV10-2 with TRBJ2-1; weak D call: TRBD1 (6 bases). The CDR3 loop spans 14 amino acids. Germline CDR1 WSHSY, CDR2 SAAADI. Trimming pared 7 bases from V and 2 bases from J, leaving 12 bases between. This CDR3 reads CASTPTGPYNEQFF. In nucleotides, the CDR3 is TGCGCCAGCACTCCGACAGGACCCTACAATGAGCAGTTCTTC.

This chain connects TRBV7-9 to TRBJ1-4; D not resolved. V was trimmed by 5 bases and J by 8 bases, leaving 15 bases between them. Germline V lookup: CDR1 SEHNR, CDR2 FQNEAQ (reference sequence). The length of the CDR3 is 14 residues. This chain's CDR3 is CASSASSREEKLFF. The CDR3 coding sequence is TGTGCCAGCAGCGCTAGTAGCCGGGAGGAAAAACTGTTTTTT.

The chain links TRBV18 to TRBJ2-7; 10 nucleotides line up with TRBD2. The length of the CDR3 is 15 residues. The J segment lost 5 bases and the V segment lost 0 bases, leaving 4 bases of the junction unmatched. Germline-derived CDR1 and CDR2 are KGHSH and LQKENI. This CDR3 is CASSPPASGSDEQYF. In DNA, the CDR3 is TGTGCCAGCTCACCACCGGCTAGCGGGAGTGACGAGCAGTACTTC.

The rearrangement links TRBV2 to TRBJ2-1, with D possibly matching TRBD2 (6 bases). Per the germline V gene, CDR1 is SNHLY and CDR2 is FYNNEI. Trimming took off 1 base at V and 10 bases at J, with 11 bases between the two ends. This CDR3 contains 13 residues. The DNA for the CDR3 is TGTGCCAGCAGTGAAGTTCCCCGGGGGGAGCAGTTCTTC. Residues: CASSEVPRGEQFF.

V gene TRBV19 combines with J gene TRBJ2-1; TRBD2 matches 13 bases. Germline CDR1 reads LNHDA; CDR2 reads SQIVND (reference sequence). V was clipped by 9 bases and J by 6 bases; unmatched bases: 8. The CDR3 is made up of 15 amino acids. CDR3 nucleotide sequence: TGTGCCAGCATCTGGACTAGCGGGAGCTTCAATGAGCAGTTCTTC. Protein product: CASIWTSGSFNEQFF.

The V call is TRBV9, the J call TRBJ2-5; 7 nucleotides line up with TRBD2. From germline, CDR1 is SGDLS and CDR2 YYNGEE. With 6 bases clipped from V and 3 bases from J, the junction kept 5 bases outside the gene matches. The CDR3 length is 13 residues. The CDR3 here is CASKAGMEETQYF. DNA of the CDR3: TGTGCCAGCAAAGCGGGAATGGAAGAGACCCAGTACTTC.

V and J are TRBV6-1 and TRBJ2-2; 7 positions match TRBD1. J was trimmed by 5 bases and V by 5 bases; bases with no gene match: 5. The CDR3 has 14 residues. CDR1 is MNHNS and CDR2 is SASEGT in the germline V gene. In DNA, the CDR3 is TGTGCCAGCAGTCCCCCAGGGGGAACCGGGGAGCTGTTTTTT. Protein sequence: CASSPPGGTGELFF.

The genes are TRBV5-1 and TRBJ2-5; 9 bases line up with TRBD1. Germline trimming cut 3 bases from V and 2 bases from J; bases unmatched to any gene: 8. Germline assignment: CDR1 SGHRS and CDR2 YFSETQ. This CDR3 is built from 16 residues. The CDR3 protein is CASSWPDRGYQETQYF. CDR3 sequence (DNA): TGCGCCAGCAGCTGGCCAGACAGGGGGTATCAAGAGACCCAGTACTTC.

The chain employs TRBV9 and TRBJ2-7; D remains ambiguous. V was pared by 1 base and J by 0 bases, with 8 bases between. The CDR3 is 14 residues long. Looked up from germline, CDR1 is SGDLS and CDR2 is YYNGEE. The CDR3 region is CASSVQHSSYEQYF. As DNA, the CDR3 is TGTGCCAGCAGCGTACAACACAGCTCCTACGAGCAGTACTTC.

This chain joins TRBV27 and TRBJ2-3; perhaps TRBD1 as D (6 bases). The CDR3 is 14 residues long. Trimming shortened V by 10 bases and J by 2 bases, and 16 bases separated the two germline ends. Germline CDR1 reads MNHEY; CDR2 reads SMNVEV (reference sequence). The CDR3 sequence: CATIPGHNTDTQYF. For the CDR3, the DNA is TGTGCCACCATCCCGGGACACAACACAGATACGCAGTATTTT.

CDR3: CASSPGTGTEAFF. The CDR3, as DNA: TGTGCCAGTAGTCCCGGGACAGGGACTGAAGCTTTCTTT. This rearrangement joins TRBV19 to TRBJ1-1; 9 bases align to TRBD1. In germline, CDR1 is LNHDA, CDR2 SQIVND (reference sequence). The junction had 3 bases not matched to a gene; V was cut back by 5 bases and J by 5 bases. The CDR3 extends over 13 amino acids.

The chain has TRBV7-3 and TRBJ2-6; 7 bases match TRBD1. CDR1 SGHTA and CDR2 FQGTGA come from the germline V gene. This CDR3 spans 16 amino acids. V shed 4 bases and J 0 bases; nucleotides not matched to a gene: 3. The CDR3 protein is CASSSGQLSGANVLTF. The CDR3 DNA follows: TGTGCCAGCAGCTCGGGACAGCTCTCTGGGGCCAACGTCCTGACTTTC.

V is TRBV5-1 and J is TRBJ2-1; TRBD1 matches 11 bases. Germline V gives CDR1 SGHRS, CDR2 YFSETQ. J was trimmed by 8 bases and V by 0 bases; bases with no gene match: 7. This CDR3 region has 16 residues. DNA of the CDR3: TGCGCCAGCAGCTTGGCCGGGACAGGGGGTATTGATGAGCAGTTCTTC. This codes for CASSLAGTGGIDEQFF.

V is TRBV4-2 and J is TRBJ2-7, with 7 bases that match TRBD2. The germline CDR1 and CDR2 sequences are LGHNA and YNFKEQ. With 1 base clipped from V and 2 bases from J, the junction kept 14 bases outside the gene matches. This CDR3 region has 18 residues. The CDR3 sequence: CASSQVRVRASGPYEQYF. The CDR3 nucleotides read TGTGCCAGCAGCCAAGTTAGGGTCCGTGCTAGCGGCCCCTACGAGCAGTACTTC.

The chain recombines TRBV29-1 with TRBJ2-1, with 8 positions matching TRBD2. The V and J ends lost 6 bases and 2 bases, in that order; junction bases with no gene match: 9. CDR3 size: 15 residues. Germline V lookup: CDR1 SQVTM, CDR2 ANQGSEA. The CDR3 DNA is TGCAGCGTCCATGAGGCGGGGGGCCCCTACAATGAGCAGTTCTTC. It translates to CSVHEAGGPYNEQFF.

The CDR3 protein is CSGLSGGRTYEQYF. The DNA for the CDR3 is TGCAGCGGTCTTTCTGGGGGCAGGACCTACGAGCAGTACTTC. This rearrangement joins TRBV29-1 to TRBJ2-7; a weak D match, TRBD1 (6 bases). V was clipped by 7 bases and J by 2 bases, with 18 bases between them. The CDR3 has 14 residues. Germline V gene data show CDR1 as SQVTM and CDR2 as ANQGSEA.

CDR3 loop: CASSTQAGGISYEQYF. CDR3 sequence (DNA): TGTGCCAGCAGTACTCAGGCGGGGGGCATTTCCTACGAGCAGTACTTC. The chain recombines TRBV7-6 with TRBJ2-7; 8 positions agree with TRBD2. With V trimmed by 6 bases and J by 1 base, 11 bases remained unmatched. The germline CDR1 and CDR2 sequences are SGHVS and FNYEAQ. The CDR3 length is 16 residues.

The V and J genes are TRBV5-1 and TRBJ2-1; 8 positions agree with TRBD1. Per germline, CDR1 SGHRS and CDR2 YFSETQ. The J segment lost 0 bases and the V segment lost 4 bases, leaving 12 bases of the junction unmatched. This CDR3 spans 18 amino acids. The CDR3 reads CASSHGAGGEGSYNEQFF. In DNA form, the CDR3 reads TGCGCCAGCAGCCATGGGGCAGGGGGCGAAGGCTCCTACAATGAGCAGTTCTTC.